A single sample gave rise to the 12 T cell receptor beta chains below, sequenced in a study of post-analysis software for immune sequencing data. Whole-study findings and limits: TRBV5-6, TRBV5-1 and TRBV20-1 were among four or five TRBV segments more frequent in patients than controls.

Unique-molecular-identifier-tagged TCR beta cDNA libraries were used. Each CDR3 protein gets one entry after TCRdb re-called the PCR reads with MiXCR. This table holds approximately 660,000 distinct CDR3 sequences, roughly three fifths found once. The antigens of these receptors remain unknown. The sample comprised blood. These TCRs come from a girl aged 2 to 10 with multiple sclerosis.

This chain uses TRBV24-1 with TRBJ1-5; 11 bases line up with TRBD1. J gave up 8 bases and V 3 bases, and 5 bases lay outside the gene matches. The CDR3 length is 15 residues. Germline CDR1 and CDR2: KGHDR and SFDVKD. CDR3 in amino acids: CATSDGTGGGEPQHF. In nucleotides, the CDR3 is TGTGCCACCAGTGATGGGACAGGGGGGGGAGAGCCCCAGCATTTT.

The chain joins TRBV6-5 to TRBJ1-2; tentatively, D is TRBD1 (5 bases). CDR3 length: 14 residues. V was shortened by 8 bases and J by 4 bases, with 17 bases between the two germline ends. Germline V gene data show CDR1 as MNHEY and CDR2 as SVGAGI. The CDR3 loop is CASSGRQASYGYTF. In nucleotides, the CDR3 is TGTGCCAGCTCGGGACGCCAAGCTAGCTATGGCTACACCTTC.

This clonotype appeared a few times. V is TRBV7-2 and J is TRBJ1-2, with TRBD1 as a possible D gene (5 bases). V gave up 4 bases and J gave up 6 bases, with 30 bases separating them. CDR1 is SGHTA and CDR2 is FQGNSA in the germline V gene. The CDR3 sequence is 19 residues long. In DNA form, the CDR3 reads TGTGCCAGCAGCTCTTTCCCGACAGTGGCAGTGGGTCGCCGAGATGGCTACACCTTC. Translating it yields CASSSFPTVAVGRRDGYTF. The full variable domain, in which reference TRBV7-2 and TRBJ1-2 provide the parts outside the CDR3, is GAGVSQSPSNKVTEKGKDVELRCDPISGHTALYWYRQSLGQGLEFLIYFQGNSAPDKSGLPSDRFSAERTGGSVSTLTIQRTQQEDSAVYLCASSSFPTVAVGRRDGYTFGSGTRLTVV.

V usage is TRBV7-2 and J usage is TRBJ2-5, with 10 nucleotides matching TRBD2. Germline CDR1 is SGHTA and CDR2 is FQGNSA. The CDR3 covers 15 residues. The junction had 4 bases not matched to a gene; V was cut back by 2 bases and J by 4 bases. The CDR3 sequence: CASSLSGGASETQYF. Written as DNA, the CDR3 is TGTGCCAGCAGCTTAAGCGGGGGGGCGTCAGAGACCCAGTACTTC.

The chain uses TRBV4-3 and TRBJ1-2; TRBD1 matches 8 bases. Trimming at V came to 0 bases and at J to 11 bases, leaving 8 bases not matched to a gene. This CDR3 contains 14 residues. Germline values: CDR1 LGHNA, CDR2 YSLEER. This CDR3 reads CASSQDGGQGRYTF. The CDR3 nucleotides read TGCGCCAGCAGCCAAGATGGAGGACAGGGTCGGTACACCTTC.

This clonotype has more than one count but fewer than ten. This chain's CDR3 is CSVVPAENTEAFF. DNA for the CDR3: TGCAGCGTTGTCCCCGCAGAGAACACTGAAGCTTTCTTT. This chain connects TRBV29-1 to TRBJ1-1; D remains unclear. This CDR3 contains 13 residues. The germline gives CDR1 SQVTM, CDR2 ANQGSEA. The V end lost 4 bases, the J end lost 1 base, and 10 bases lay between the germline ends.

In its sample, this clonotype was seen a few times. The chain has TRBV15 and TRBJ2-5; 7 bases are a match to TRBD2. The CDR3 is 16 amino acids. Germline-derived CDR1 and CDR2 are LNHNV and YYDKDF (reference sequence). With V trimmed by 0 bases and J by 4 bases, 8 bases remained unmatched. The CDR3 region has the DNA TGTGCCACCAGCAGAGAAGGTGGGACGGGAGGAGAGACCCAGTACTTC. Its protein product is CATSREGGTGGETQYF. The entire variable domain, with the rest obtained from reference TRBV15 and TRBJ2-5, is as follows: DAMVIQNPRYQVTQFGKPVTLSCSQTLNHNVMYWYQQKSSQAPKLLFHYYDKDFNNEADTPDNFQSRRPNTSFCFLDIRSPGLGDTAMYLCATSREGGTGGETQYFGPGTRLLVL.

V usage is TRBV19 and J usage is TRBJ2-7; no clear D gene. The CDR3 extends over 15 amino acids. Germline V gene lookup returns CDR1 LNHDA and CDR2 SQIVND (reference sequence). V lost 3 bases to trimming and J lost 5 bases, with 17 bases between them. CDR3 DNA: TGTGCCAGTAGTATCACGTCCCCGGATGCCCACGAGCAGTACTTC. It yields the protein CASSITSPDAHEQYF.

This clonotype was found a few times. The chain carries TRBV5-1 and TRBJ2-5; D is possibly TRBD1 (5 bases). CDR3 length equals 13 residues. Trimming took 1 base from V and 3 from J, leaving 7 bases between them. Germline V gene data show CDR1 as SGHRS and CDR2 as YFSETQ. This chain's CDR3 is CASSLLTEETQYF. The CDR3 DNA follows: TGCGCCAGCAGCTTGTTGACAGAAGAGACCCAGTACTTC.

This clonotype has a single count. The chain combines TRBV20-1 with TRBJ2-3, with D tentatively TRBD1 or TRBD2 (5 bases each). Germline CDR1 is DFQATT and CDR2 is SNEGSKA (reference sequence). The V end lost 5 bases, the J end lost 1 base, and 16 bases lay between the germline ends. This CDR3 spans 15 amino acids. The DNA of the CDR3 is TGCAGTGCTGGTCTACCACGGGGCCGCACAGATACGCAGTATTTT. The encoded protein is CSAGLPRGRTDTQYF.

The chain employs TRBV7-9 and TRBJ2-5; D is perhaps TRBD2 (5 bases). V lost 5 bases, J lost 11 bases, and 21 bases lay in between. Per germline, CDR1 SEHNR and CDR2 FQNEAQ (reference sequence). This CDR3 is built from 14 residues. The CDR3 region has the DNA TGTGCCAGCAGCCTGGGTGGGAGTACCTCGGAGCAGTACTTC. Its translation is CASSLGGSTSEQYF.

The V gene is TRBV9, the J gene TRBJ2-5; the match to TRBD1 covers 8 bases. J gave up 1 base and V 2 bases, and 4 bases lay outside the gene matches. In germline, CDR1 is SGDLS, CDR2 YYNGEE. The CDR3 consists of 15 residues. The CDR3 coding sequence is TGTGCCAGCAGCGTGACAGGGGCACCCCAAGAGACCCAGTACTTC. It specifies CASSVTGAPQETQYF.